This paragraph covers one TCR beta chain sequence. This entry comes from a study of blood T cell repertoires in COVID-19. About the research overall: Spain, Italy and the United States supplied samples that represented acute and convalescent COVID-19.

This table comes from immunoSEQ multiplex PCR, and its TCRdb copy is limited to in-frame clones, with some not included. This table has about 380,000 clones, around nine tenths appearing once. The CDR3 has 13 residues. CDR1 and CDR2 from the germline V gene are MGHRA and YSYEKL. Trimming shortened V by 0 bases and J by 5 bases, and 6 bases separated the two germline ends. The sequenced material came from PBMCs or T cells enriched from blood (not recorded which). The rearrangement links TRBV4-1 to TRBJ2-3; D remains unclear. The TCR sequence derives from a woman between 18 and 29 years old who had recovered from COVID-19. The CDR3: CASSQDLVDTQYF. The CDR3 DNA follows: TGCGCCAGCAGCCAAGATCTCGTAGATACGCAGTATTTT.